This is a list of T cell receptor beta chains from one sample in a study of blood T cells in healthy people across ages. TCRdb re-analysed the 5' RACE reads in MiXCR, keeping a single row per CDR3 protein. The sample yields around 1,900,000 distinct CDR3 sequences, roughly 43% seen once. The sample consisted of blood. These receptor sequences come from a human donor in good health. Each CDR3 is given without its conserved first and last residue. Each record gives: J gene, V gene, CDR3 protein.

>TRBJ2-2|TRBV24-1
ATSDRQRRNTGELF
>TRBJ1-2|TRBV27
ASGHRDRGERSYT
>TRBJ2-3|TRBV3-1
ASSPRGTGGDTQY
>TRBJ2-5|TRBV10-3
AISDPGGASRETQY
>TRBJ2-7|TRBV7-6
ASSLKSGMASYEQY
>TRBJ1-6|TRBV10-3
AISPGDSPLH
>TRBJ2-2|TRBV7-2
ASSLSPWRGTGELF
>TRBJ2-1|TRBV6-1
ASSTDLGSTLYNEQF
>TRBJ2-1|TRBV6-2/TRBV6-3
ASTYSPTSYNEQF
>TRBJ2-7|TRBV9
ASSVGFRLYEQY
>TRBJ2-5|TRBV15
ATSRDGSSQETQY
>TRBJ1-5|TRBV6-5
ASSYVAGTDQPQH
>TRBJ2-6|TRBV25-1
ASSEWTSGTNVLT
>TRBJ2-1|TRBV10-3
AIRVPELNEQF
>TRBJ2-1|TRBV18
ASSPPQLAGNNEQF
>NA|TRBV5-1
ASKNSGNHEQY
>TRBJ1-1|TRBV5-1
ASSSTGSETEAF
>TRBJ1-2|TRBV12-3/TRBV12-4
ASRRSAGPYGYT
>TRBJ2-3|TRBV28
ASSFPRYTDTQY
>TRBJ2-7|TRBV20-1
SASSSSYEQY
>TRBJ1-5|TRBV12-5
ASGLGGSQPQH